Presented here are 32 T cell receptor beta chains from one specimen sequenced in a study of shared clonotypes between healthy human individuals. CD45RO-negative, CCR7-positively selected cells formed the naive CD8 fraction, excluding terminally differentiated effector memory CD45RA+ cells. Profiling relied on immunoSEQ multiplex PCR, and the TCRdb table lists in-frame clones only, not all of them. The table records roughly 2.1 million clones, more than 85% of them present only once. The specimen sequenced was naive CD8+ T cells from PBMCs. These receptors were collected from a man younger than 30 in good health. Some clones in this sample may be carry-over from other donors' samples.

The chain uses TRBV9 and TRBJ2-2; D perhaps matches TRBD1 (5 bases). Deletions cut 4 bases from V and 4 bases from J, with 14 bases between. CDR3 length: 15 amino acids. Germline V gives CDR1 SGDLS, CDR2 YYNGEE. The CDR3 protein is CASSSRQGSTGELFF. In DNA, the CDR3 is TGTGCCAGCAGCTCGAGGCAGGGTTCCACCGGGGAGCTGTTTTTT.

The gene calls are TRBV4-1 and TRBJ2-1; the D gene is possibly TRBD2 (5 bases). The CDR3 is 16 amino acids. Germline CDR1 is MGHRA and CDR2 is YSYEKL. Trimming removed 1 base from V and 0 bases from J, with 10 bases in between. The CDR3 loop reads CASSQAVGSSYNEQFF. The CDR3 DNA sequence: TGCGCCAGCAGCCAAGCTGTGGGGAGCTCCTACAATGAGCAGTTCTTC.

The chain recombines TRBV2 with TRBJ2-7; 9 bases line up with TRBD2. Trimming took 7 bases from V and 4 from J; bases not matched to a gene: 14. The CDR3 totals 16 residues. Germline CDR1 SNHLY, CDR2 FYNNEI. This CDR3 reads CASKPTEGLAFYEQYF. The DNA for the CDR3 is TGTGCCAGCAAACCAACCGAGGGACTAGCATTTTACGAGCAGTACTTC.

The gene calls are TRBV19 and TRBJ1-2; D ambiguous. This CDR3 contains 11 residues. Deletions cut 5 bases from V and 5 bases from J, with 6 bases between. Germline CDR1 and CDR2: LNHDA and SQIVND (reference sequence). CDR3 DNA sequence: TGTGCCAGTAGTGCCCGTTATGGCTACACCTTC. Encoded protein: CASSARYGYTF.

This chain connects TRBV19 to TRBJ1-1; maybe TRBD1 (5 bases). Germline V gene data show CDR1 as LNHDA and CDR2 as SQIVND (reference sequence). The CDR3 runs 14 residues. Trimming cost V 5 bases and J 2 bases, with 12 bases left between them. The CDR3 DNA reads as TGTGCCAGTAGTGTCAGGGATGTTAACACTGAAGCTTTCTTT. It translates to CASSVRDVNTEAFF.

This clone has just one count. The chain employs TRBV18 and TRBJ1-1, with D tentatively TRBD1 (6 bases). CDR3 length: 18 residues. V dropped 0 bases and J dropped 3 bases, with 20 bases sitting between them. The V gene's germline CDR1 is KGHSH and CDR2 LQKENI. CDR3 sequence: CASSPPRDRIFLDTEAFF. The CDR3 bases are TGTGCCAGCTCACCACCGCGAGACAGGATTTTTTTGGACACTGAAGCTTTCTTT.

The chain links TRBV28 to TRBJ2-1; TRBD2 is a possible D gene (5 bases). Germline lookup yields CDR1 MDHEN and CDR2 SYDVKM. V dropped 3 bases and J dropped 0 bases, with 12 bases sitting between them. This CDR3 spans 16 amino acids. The CDR3 loop reads CASSFRRRSSYNEQFF. CDR3 nucleotides: TGTGCCAGCAGTTTTCGGCGGAGGAGCTCCTACAATGAGCAGTTCTTC.

This clone was detected once. This chain joins TRBV9 and TRBJ2-5, with TRBD1 matching 11 bases. Germline-derived CDR1 and CDR2 are SGDLS and YYNGEE. CDR3 length: 15 residues. V was pared by 4 bases and J by 9 bases, with 11 bases of the junction left unmatched. The CDR3 bases are TGTGCCAGCAGCCCCGGCGGAGGGGACAGGGGGGCCCAGTACTTC. It codes for CASSPGGGDRGAQYF.

Comments on this clone: Other DNA sequences within the sample encode an identical CDR3. V and J are TRBV27 and TRBJ2-7; no clear D gene. The CDR3 spans 13 residues. Germline loops: CDR1 MNHEY, CDR2 SMNVEV (reference sequence). V was cut by 3 bases and J by 2 bases, with 8 bases left in between. As DNA, the CDR3 is TGTGCCAGCAGTTTGACTTCCGCCTACGAGCAGTACTTC. This sequence encodes CASSLTSAYEQYF.

Written as DNA, the CDR3 is TGTGCCTGGAGTGGGACAGGGTCAACACCCTACGAGCAGTACTTC. Amino acids: CAWSGTGSTPYEQYF. The genes are TRBV30 and TRBJ2-7; TRBD1 matches 8 bases. CDR1 is GTSNPN and CDR2 is SVGIG in the germline V gene (reference sequence). The CDR3 covers 15 residues. V lost 1 base and J lost 2; bases outside the gene matches: 7. The full variable domain, its missing parts supplied by reference TRBV30 and TRBJ2-7, is SQTIHQWPATLVQPVGSPLSLECTVEGTSNPNLYWYRQAAGRGLQLLFYSVGIGQISSEVPQNLSASRPQDRQFILSSKKLLLSDSGFYLCAWSGTGSTPYEQYFGPGTRLTVT.

This CDR3 reads CASSTWLYEQYF. CDR3 bases: TGTGCCAGCAGCACTTGGCTCTACGAGCAGTACTTC. The chain has TRBV28 and TRBJ2-7; D remains unclear. The CDR3 spans 12 residues. The germline V gene has CDR1 MDHEN and CDR2 SYDVKM. V was cut by 6 bases and J by 3 bases, with 9 bases left in between.

This clone appeared once. The rearrangement uses TRBV11-2 and TRBJ2-1; 14 bases align to TRBD2. The V gene end was trimmed by 5 bases and the J gene end by 10 bases; junction bases not matched to a gene: 13. Germline V gene data show CDR1 as SGHAT and CDR2 as FQNNGV. The CDR3 runs to 17 residues. CDR3 sequence reads: CASSPRTGLAGVKEQFF. CDR3 DNA: TGTGCCAGCAGCCCACGGACGGGACTAGCGGGAGTCAAAGAGCAGTTCTTC.

V and J are TRBV2 and TRBJ2-7, with TRBD2 identical over 12 bases. The CDR3 loop spans 14 amino acids. Per the germline V gene, CDR1 is SNHLY and CDR2 is FYNNEI. V was clipped by 3 bases and J by 3 bases; unmatched bases: 0. The CDR3 sequence is CASSETSGSYEQYF. CDR3 nucleotide sequence: TGTGCCAGCAGTGAGACTAGCGGGAGCTACGAGCAGTACTTC. Full variable domain (outside the CDR3, taken from reference TRBV2 and TRBJ2-7): EPEVTQTPSHQVTQMGQEVILRCVPISNHLYFYWYRQILGQKVEFLVSFYNNEISEKSEIFDDQFSVERPDGSNFTLKIRSTKLEDSAMYFCASSETSGSYEQYFGPGTRLTVT.

Here the CDR3 reads CASSRPSSTLSSYEQYF. The CDR3 DNA is TGTGCCAGCAGCCGCCCGAGCTCCACGCTAAGCTCCTACGAGCAGTACTTC. This chain connects TRBV4-2 to TRBJ2-7; D ambiguous. Germline V gene data show CDR1 as LGHNA and CDR2 as YNFKEQ. V gave up 4 bases and J gave up 0 bases, with 19 bases separating them. The CDR3 covers 17 residues.

V is TRBV19 and J is TRBJ1-2, with a possible D match to TRBD1 (6 bases). This CDR3 has 15 amino acids. Trimming stripped 6 bases from V and 1 base from J, with 15 bases between. The germline V gene encodes CDR1 LNHDA and CDR2 SQIVND (reference sequence). The CDR3 sequence: CASSRYTGINYGYTF. Here the CDR3 DNA reads TGTGCCAGTAGCAGATATACAGGGATTAACTATGGCTACACCTTC.

This clone was observed a single time. The rearrangement links TRBV29-1 to TRBJ2-4, with 13 nucleotides matching TRBD2. This CDR3 is built from 16 residues. Per germline, CDR1 SQVTM and CDR2 ANQGSEA. Trimming removed 1 base from V and 2 bases from J; junction bases left unmatched: 2. The CDR3 loop reads CSVEGTSGSPKNIQYF. The CDR3 nucleotides are TGCAGCGTTGAAGGGACTAGCGGGAGTCCCAAAAACATTCAGTACTTC.

The chain links TRBV28 to TRBJ2-3; a possible D gene is TRBD2 (6 bases). With 5 bases removed from V and 7 bases from J, the gap between germline ends came to 25 bases. The germline V gene has CDR1 MDHEN and CDR2 SYDVKM. The CDR3 has 17 residues. This CDR3 reads CASSADVRKEGIHTQYF. Here the CDR3 DNA reads TGTGCCAGCAGTGCGGACGTGCGAAAGGAGGGGATTCATACGCAGTATTTT. Complete variable domain (other parts from reference TRBV28 and TRBJ2-3): DVKVTQSSRYLVKRTGEKVFLECVQDMDHENMFWYRQDPGLGLRLIYFSYDVKMKEKGDIPEGYSVSREKKERFSLILESASTNQTSMYLCASSADVRKEGIHTQYFGPGTRLTVL.

The chain carries TRBV5-4 and TRBJ2-7; TRBD2 matches at 8 bases. Germline lookup yields CDR1 SGHNT and CDR2 YYREEE (reference sequence). This CDR3 has 15 amino acids. Germline trimming cut 0 bases from V and 6 bases from J; bases unmatched to any gene: 8. The CDR3 sequence: CASSLERGPPPEQYF. CDR3 in DNA: TGTGCCAGCAGCTTGGAGCGGGGGCCCCCCCCCGAGCAGTACTTC.

This clone showed up just a few times. V gene TRBV19 combines with J gene TRBJ1-1; D is unresolved. Germline-derived CDR1 and CDR2 are LNHDA and SQIVND (reference sequence). This CDR3 spans 14 amino acids. V lost 6 bases to trimming and J lost 1 base, with 12 bases between them. CDR3 sequence (DNA): TGTGCCAGTAGGGCCAAGCGGGGGAACACTGAAGCTTTCTTT. Its translation is CASRAKRGNTEAFF.

This clone was observed a single time. The V and J genes are TRBV25-1 and TRBJ1-1; no clear D. Germline values: CDR1 MGHDK, CDR2 SYGVNS. This CDR3 region has 15 residues. V was cut by 3 bases and J by 1 base, with 12 bases left in between. The CDR3: CASSDPSGRNTEAFF. The CDR3 DNA follows: TGTGCCAGCAGTGATCCATCGGGGAGGAACACTGAAGCTTTCTTT.

The chain is built from TRBV13 and TRBJ2-1; D might be TRBD1 or TRBD2, each matching 5 bases. The V and J ends lost 2 bases and 1 base respectively, with 6 bases between them. This CDR3 comprises 14 residues. The germline V gene encodes CDR1 PRHDT and CDR2 FYEKMQ (reference sequence). CDR3 in DNA: TGTGCCAGCAGCTTATGGGGGTCCTACAATGAGCAGTTCTTC. It encodes CASSLWGSYNEQFF.

This chain connects TRBV28 to TRBJ2-2; 7 bases agree with TRBD2. Germline V CDR1 and CDR2: MDHEN, SYDVKM. Losses at the gene ends were 4 bases for V and 0 bases for J; bases not matched to a gene: 5. The CDR3 has 16 residues. CDR3 sequence: CASSSRTRANTGELFF. The CDR3, as DNA: TGTGCCAGCAGTTCACGGACTAGAGCGAACACCGGGGAGCTGTTTTTT.

V usage is TRBV2 and J usage is TRBJ2-1; 7 nucleotides line up with TRBD2. The CDR3 length is 16 residues. J gave up 1 base and V 8 bases, and 11 bases lay outside the gene matches. Germline CDR1 reads SNHLY; CDR2 reads FYNNEI. CDR3 nucleotides: TGTGCCAGCTCCCGGCCTAGCGGAACATCCTACAATGAGCAGTTCTTC. Its translation: CASSRPSGTSYNEQFF.

Comment on this clone: In the same sample, other DNA sequences code for this CDR3. The chain combines TRBV28 with TRBJ2-1; 7 bases match TRBD2. The CDR3 extends over 11 amino acids. J was trimmed by 10 bases and V by 3 bases; bases with no gene match: 0. Germline lookup yields CDR1 MDHEN and CDR2 SYDVKM. The CDR3 nucleotides are TGTGCCAGCAGTTTCGGGGGGGAGCAGTTCTTC. The encoded protein is CASSFGGEQFF.

The rearrangement uses TRBV10-3 and TRBJ2-2; 7 nucleotides align to TRBD1. After removal of 7 bases from V and 7 bases from J, the junction contained 9 bases not matched to a gene. CDR1 and CDR2 from the germline V gene are ENHRY and SYGVKD. The CDR3 is 14 residues long. The CDR3 reads CAITGTVGGGELFF. The CDR3 DNA reads as TGTGCCATCACCGGGACAGTCGGAGGCGGGGAGCTGTTTTTT.

The J gene is TRBJ2-5, the V gene TRBV4-3; 12 bases line up with TRBD2. The ends lost 4 bases at V and 3 bases at J; junction bases unmatched: 12. This CDR3 has 18 amino acids. Germline V gene sequence: CDR1 LGHNA, CDR2 YSLEER. The CDR3 loop is CASSPGTSGYLLEETQYF. The CDR3 coding sequence is TGCGCCAGCAGCCCCGGGACTAGCGGGTACCTACTAGAAGAGACCCAGTACTTC.

A note on this clone: In the same sample, other DNA sequences code for this CDR3. The rearrangement links TRBV5-6 to TRBJ2-1; D remains unclear. CDR3 length: 11 residues. V was cut by 4 bases and J by 7 bases, with 6 bases left in between. Germline CDR1 is SGHDT and CDR2 is YYEEEE. The CDR3 coding sequence is TGTGCCAGCAGCCTGGGGAATGAGCAGTTCTTC. Protein product: CASSLGNEQFF.

The CDR3 reads CASSPGEGVGQETQYF. DNA of the CDR3: TGTGCCAGCAGCCCTGGTGAGGGGGTAGGGCAAGAGACCCAGTACTTC. V usage is TRBV11-1 and J usage is TRBJ2-5; weak D call: TRBD1 (6 bases). CDR3 length: 16 residues. V was pared by 5 bases and J by 2 bases, with 18 bases between. The germline CDR1 and CDR2 sequences are SGHAT and FQDESV (reference sequence).

The CDR3 reads CASSGLLRRETQYF. Written as DNA, the CDR3 is TGTGCCAGCAGCGGACTGCTCCGCCGGGAGACCCAGTACTTC. The rearrangement joins TRBV27 to TRBJ2-5; D might be TRBD2 (5 bases). The CDR3 is 14 amino acids. Trimming pared 6 bases from V and 5 bases from J, leaving 16 bases between. Germline V gene data show CDR1 as MNHEY and CDR2 as SMNVEV (reference sequence).

This clone was counted once. This sample also contains other DNA sequences that code for the same CDR3. The CDR3 is CASSLGRGGNQPQHF. For the CDR3, the DNA is TGTGCCAGCAGCCTTGGGAGGGGTGGCAATCAGCCCCAGCATTTT. The chain has TRBV7-9 and TRBJ1-5, with D maybe TRBD1 (5 bases). Germline V gene lookup returns CDR1 SEHNR and CDR2 FQNEAQ (reference sequence). The ends were cut back, 5 bases at V and 2 bases at J, with 13 bases in the middle. The CDR3 runs 15 residues.

CDR3 protein: CASSYSWGIEAFF. CDR3 nucleotide sequence: TGTGCCAGCAGTTACTCATGGGGCATTGAAGCTTTCTTT. This chain uses TRBV6-5 with TRBJ1-1, with a weak D call TRBD1 (5 bases). Trimming took 0 bases from V and 7 from J, leaving 9 bases between them. The germline V gene encodes CDR1 MNHEY and CDR2 SVGAGI. The CDR3 has 13 amino acids.

The chain uses TRBV6-1 and TRBJ1-2; TRBD1 is a possible D gene (6 bases). The germline gives CDR1 MNHNS, CDR2 SASEGT. The CDR3 extends over 13 amino acids. V was shortened by 3 bases and J by 4 bases, with 9 bases between the two germline ends. CDR3 loop: CASSDRGTYGYTF. The DNA of the CDR3 is TGTGCCAGCAGTGACAGGGGCACCTATGGCTACACCTTC.